The 23 T cell receptor beta chains given below trace back to one sample, sequenced in a study of T cells after yellow fever vaccination (dated by TCRdb to between 2018 and 2021). The library was obtained by 5' RACE. Sequencing took place on an Illumina NovaSeq 6000. TCRdb trimmed public reads at Q25 via fastp, called clones via MiXCR and kept in-frame beta chains. Entries are consolidated by CDR3 protein sequence, retaining the most common genes and DNA. For this sample there are hundreds of thousands of distinct CDR3 sequences; around 3.6% appear just once. Together, the top ten hold about 25% of the sample. Read against the paper, the sample's treatment or condition label means: live attenuated yellow fever vaccine strain. Sequences were derived from PBMCs, sampled on the day of the yellow fever booster vaccination. These receptors were collected from a man between 18 and 35 years old who received the YFV17D yellow fever vaccine.

This clonotype was counted many times. The J gene is TRBJ2-7, the V gene TRBV7-2; D uncertain. The CDR3 is made up of 11 amino acids. Germline V CDR1 and CDR2: SGHTA, FQGNSA. The V and J ends lost 1 base and 6 bases respectively, with 4 bases between them. CDR3: CASSLGAEQYF. CDR3 coding DNA: TGTGCCAGCAGCTTAGGAGCCGAGCAGTACTTC.

The gene calls are TRBV6-2 or TRBV6-3 and TRBJ2-1; no clear D gene. Germline V gene sequence: CDR1 MNHEY, CDR2 SVGEGT. With 8 bases removed from V and 6 bases from J, the gap between germline ends came to 14 bases. There are 13 residues in the CDR3. The CDR3 nucleotides are TGTGCCAGCCAAGAAGGATTTGGCAATGAGCAGTTCTTC. It is translated as CASQEGFGNEQFF.

The V and J genes are TRBV5-1 and TRBJ2-5; D remains unclear. The germline V and J ends were trimmed by 1 base and 0 bases, with 10 bases remaining between them. CDR3 size: 15 residues. Germline V gene lookup returns CDR1 SGHRS and CDR2 YFSETQ. The CDR3 spells CASSLLSADQETQYF. The CDR3 DNA is TGCGCCAGCAGCTTGCTATCGGCTGACCAAGAGACCCAGTACTTC. Full variable domain (rest looked up from reference TRBV5-1 and TRBJ2-5): KAGVTQTPRYLIKTRGQQVTLSCSPISGHRSVSWYQQTPGQGLQFLFEYFSETQRNKGNFPGRFSGRQFSNSRSEMNVSTLELGDSALYLCASSLLSADQETQYFGPGTRLLVL.

The table lists this clonotype with a few counts. This rearrangement joins TRBV30 to TRBJ1-4; D not certain. Germline V gene lookup returns CDR1 GTSNPN and CDR2 SVGIG (reference sequence). The ends were cut back, 2 bases at V and 1 base at J, with 8 bases in the middle. This CDR3 region has 14 residues. Here the CDR3 reads CAWSFLGTNEKLFF. The CDR3, as DNA: TGTGCCTGGAGTTTTCTCGGAACTAATGAAAAACTGTTTTTT.

The table lists this clonotype with many counts. The genes are TRBV20-1 and TRBJ1-1; D remains ambiguous. CDR3 length: 13 amino acids. Germline V gene data show CDR1 as DFQATT and CDR2 as SNEGSKA (reference sequence). V was shortened by 5 bases and J by 4 bases, with 14 bases between the two germline ends. CDR3 loop: CSAFLPGGTEAFF. CDR3 nucleotides: TGCAGTGCTTTCCTCCCAGGTGGCACTGAAGCTTTCTTT.

The chain employs TRBV6-6 and TRBJ2-2; 9 nucleotides match TRBD1. V trimming: 8 bases; J trimming: 1 base; junction bases outside the gene matches: 11. Germline V gene data show CDR1 as MNHNY and CDR2 as SVGAGI (reference sequence). There are 17 residues in the CDR3. The CDR3 nucleotides are TGTGCCAGCGATCTTTCACCGGGACAGGGGAACACCGGGGAGCTGTTTTTT. Protein sequence: CASDLSPGQGNTGELFF.

This clonotype was detected ten times or more. The gene calls are TRBV7-2 and TRBJ1-2, with a possible D match to TRBD1 (6 bases). Deletions cut 1 base from V and 8 bases from J, with 11 bases between. Germline loops: CDR1 SGHTA, CDR2 FQGNSA. The CDR3 loop spans 13 amino acids. CDR3 sequence reads: CASSLGPGDGYTF. DNA of the CDR3: TGTGCCAGCAGCTTAGGGCCAGGGGACGGCTACACCTTC.

This clonotype was found many times. This chain uses TRBV12-3 or TRBV12-4 with TRBJ2-3; weak D call: TRBD2 (6 bases). This CDR3 is built from 13 residues. Trimming pared 5 bases from V and 5 bases from J, leaving 11 bases between. CDR3 loop: CASSPGVEDTQYF. The CDR3 coding sequence is TGTGCCAGCAGTCCGGGAGTCGAAGATACGCAGTATTTT.

The sample holds a few counts of this clonotype. This sequence joins TRBV5-5 and TRBJ2-7; no definite D call. The germline V gene encodes CDR1 SGHKS and CDR2 YYEKEE (reference sequence). The CDR3 consists of 12 residues. V dropped 5 bases and J dropped 2 bases, with 8 bases sitting between them. The CDR3, as DNA: TGTGCCAGCAGTGACACAGCCTACGAGCAGTACTTC. Translated: CASSDTAYEQYF.

This clonotype was counted many times. The chain has TRBV27 and TRBJ2-7; 11 bases agree with TRBD1. Germline V gives CDR1 MNHEY, CDR2 SMNVEV (reference sequence). After removal of 6 bases from V and 6 bases from J, the junction contained 13 bases not matched to a gene. CDR3 length: 16 amino acids. CDR3 protein: CASSPQGRTGGFEQYF. As DNA, the CDR3 is TGTGCCAGCAGCCCTCAGGGCAGGACAGGGGGCTTCGAGCAGTACTTC.

As regards this clonotype: A much larger clone differs from this one at a single base, so this may be a read error. The chain couples TRBV21-1 to TRBJ2-3; TRBD1, the table's D call, was not compared with the DNA. TRBV21-1 is marked as a pseudogene. The CDR3 loop spans 15 amino acids. CDR3 sequence reads: CASSKWAASTDKQYF. The DNA of the CDR3 is TGTGCCAGCAGCAAATGGGCGGCGAGCACAGATAAGCAGTATTTT.

The chain couples TRBV3-1 to TRBJ2-6; D unresolved. Trimming took off 4 bases at V and 2 bases at J, with 12 bases between the two ends. The CDR3 is 16 amino acids. Germline V CDR1 and CDR2: LGHDT, YNNKEL (reference sequence). CDR3 coding DNA: TGTGCCAGCAGCCTTCTCGGGCAGGCTGGGGCCAACGTCCTGACTTTC. Amino acids: CASSLLGQAGANVLTF.

Many counts were recorded for this clonotype. The genes are TRBV12-3 or TRBV12-4 and TRBJ2-7, with D possibly being TRBD2 (6 bases). The CDR3 is 13 amino acids. V lost 3 bases and J lost 7, with 13 bases in between. Here the CDR3 reads CASSFRRGDEQYF. The CDR3 DNA reads as TGTGCCAGCAGTTTCCGGCGGGGAGATGAGCAGTACTTC.

Ten or more counts support this clonotype. The chain uses TRBV4-1 and TRBJ2-1; 9 nucleotides agree with TRBD1. This CDR3 has 15 residues. Germline V gene data show CDR1 as MGHRA and CDR2 as YSYEKL. V dropped 2 bases and J dropped 8; count of bases not matched to a gene: 7. CDR3 loop: CASSQPGQGSDEQFF. CDR3 sequence (DNA): TGCGCCAGCAGCCAACCGGGACAGGGTTCGGATGAGCAGTTCTTC.

This clonotype was seen many times. This sequence joins TRBV21-1 and TRBJ2-2. TRBV21-1 is tagged as a pseudogene. CDR3 size: 18 residues. The CDR3 DNA follows: TGTGCCAGCAGCAAGGGTCAGCCGATCGACCCGAACACCGGGGAGCTGTTTTTT. Residues: CASSKGQPIDPNTGELFF.

This clonotype was seen repeatedly, ten times or more. The chain combines TRBV27 with TRBJ2-1; TRBD2 might be the D (6 bases). The V end lost 2 bases, the J end lost 9 bases, and 8 bases lay between the germline ends. Germline assignment: CDR1 MNHEY and CDR2 SMNVEV (reference sequence). The CDR3 is made up of 12 amino acids. The CDR3 spells CASSLIGSEQFF. As DNA, the CDR3 is TGTGCCAGCAGTTTAATCGGGAGTGAGCAGTTCTTC.

This chain connects TRBV18 to TRBJ2-1; unclear D gene. Germline CDR1 reads KGHSH; CDR2 reads LQKENI. The CDR3 contains 16 residues. V gave up 2 bases and J gave up 6 bases, with 17 bases separating them. The CDR3 loop reads CASSPSSRPESNEQFF. CDR3 coding DNA: TGTGCCAGCTCACCATCCTCAAGACCGGAAAGCAATGAGCAGTTCTTC.

This clonotype showed up just a few times. The rearrangement joins TRBV30 to TRBJ2-3; perhaps TRBD1 as D (5 bases). The CDR3 is 13 amino acids. V was pared by 3 bases and J by 2 bases, with 9 bases between. Germline CDR1 is GTSNPN and CDR2 is SVGIG (reference sequence). As DNA, the CDR3 is TGTGCCTGGAGCGGCGGACACACAGATACGCAGTATTTT. It is translated as CAWSGGHTDTQYF.

This clonotype was seen a few times. The chain links TRBV4-3 to TRBJ1-3; possibly TRBD1 for D (6 bases). Germline assignment: CDR1 LGHNA and CDR2 YSLEER. The CDR3 loop spans 13 amino acids. V was cut by 9 bases and J by 0 bases, with 9 bases left in between. The CDR3 is CARGQTSGNTIYF. Written as DNA, the CDR3 is TGCGCCAGGGGACAAACCTCTGGAAACACCATATATTTT.

The genes are TRBV6-2 or TRBV6-3 and TRBJ2-1; possibly TRBD2 for D (6 bases). The germline V and J ends were trimmed by 2 bases and 0 bases, with 14 bases remaining between them. Germline assignment: CDR1 MNHEY and CDR2 SVGEGT. The CDR3 contains 17 residues. CDR3 amino acids: CASSYNWDLYSYNEQFF. Here the CDR3 DNA reads TGTGCCAGCAGTTACAATTGGGACTTGTACTCCTACAATGAGCAGTTCTTC.

This clonotype was seen a handful of times. One end of the junction is discordant with germline, which a read error may explain. This chain links TRBV20-1 with TRBJ1-4; D is unresolved. The CDR3 length is 11 residues. Germline V gene data show CDR1 as DFQATT and CDR2 as SNEGSKA (reference sequence). As DNA, the CDR3 is TGCAGTGCTAGTCCGGGCCCTGTGGTTGGTTTT. Translating it yields CSASPGPVVGF.

The V call is TRBV29-1, the J call TRBJ2-3, with D possibly being TRBD1 (6 bases). Trimming removed 6 bases from V and 8 bases from J, with 21 bases in between. This CDR3 contains 14 residues. The germline V gene encodes CDR1 SQVTM and CDR2 ANQGSEA. The CDR3 bases are TGCAGCGTCGCCTTTACAGGGAAGGAAGGTACGCAGTATTTT. This gives the protein CSVAFTGKEGTQYF.

This clonotype was seen at least ten times. This chain links TRBV21-1 with TRBJ2-3; no check of the table's D call, TRBD1, against the DNA was made. TRBV21-1 is described as a pseudogene. The CDR3 covers 13 residues. The CDR3 is CASVQGGGDTQYF. The DNA of the CDR3 is TGTGCCAGCGTCCAGGGTGGCGGGGATACGCAGTATTTT.